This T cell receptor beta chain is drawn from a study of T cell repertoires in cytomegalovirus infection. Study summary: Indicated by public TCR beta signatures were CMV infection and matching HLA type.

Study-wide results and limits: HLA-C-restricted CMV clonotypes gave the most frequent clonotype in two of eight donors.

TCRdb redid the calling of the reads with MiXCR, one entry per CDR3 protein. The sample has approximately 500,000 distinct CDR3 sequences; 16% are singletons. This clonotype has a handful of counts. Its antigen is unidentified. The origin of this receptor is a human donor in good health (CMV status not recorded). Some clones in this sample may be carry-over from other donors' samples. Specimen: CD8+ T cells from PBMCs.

The CDR3 spells CASSLEGSLSRTQYF. The CDR3 coding sequence is TGTGCCAGCAGCCTCGAGGGGTCCCTTTCGCGTACGCAGTATTTT. J is TRBJ2-3 and V is TRBV27; possibly TRBD1 or TRBD2 for D (5 bases each). V was shortened by 6 bases and J by 8 bases, with 21 bases between the two germline ends. This CDR3 is 15 amino acids long. Germline V CDR1 and CDR2: MNHEY, SMNVEV (reference sequence).